The clone carrying this T cell receptor (beta chain) was counted at least ten times. Its specificity is unknown. Isolation of PBMCs was performed using 8 to 10 ml of fresh peripheral blood. The entry originates in a study of Graves' ophthalmopathy and Graves' hyperthyroidism. Study in general: Before any treatment, peripheral blood was taken at the initial diagnosis. Study outcomes and limitations: Blood was where most expanded thyroid clonotypes above 0.001 frequency also turned up. Ophthalmopathy could be told apart from stable hyperthyroidism by a 13-signature model (under 90% sensitivity, around 80% specificity).

Amplified material comprised TCR beta CDR3 regions derived from RNA transcripts. HTBI primers primed a first-round RT-PCR, and a second-round multiplex PCR followed. MiXCR, run by TCRdb on the multiplex PCR reads, gives a single entry per CDR3 protein. The profile shows fewer than 600,000 distinct CDR3 sequences, approximately 15% of them singletons. Trimming at V came to 6 bases and at J to 6 bases, leaving 8 bases not matched to a gene. The CDR3 loop spans 14 amino acids. The TCR comes from a woman younger than 45 with Graves' ophthalmopathy. J is TRBJ2-3 and V is TRBV12-3 or TRBV12-4, with 8 bases identical to TRBD2. Sequencing used blood. CDR3 sequence: CASRLSGGGDTQYF. The DNA of the CDR3 is TGTGCCAGCAGGCTTTCGGGAGGGGGGGATACGCAGTATTTT.